The present T cell receptor beta chain was sequenced within a study of OX40 agonist ivuxolimab in advanced cancers. About the research overall: Ivuxolimab, an antibody that agonizes OX40 (CD134), was administered to the patients. Aged about 20 to 80 with a mean of 60 years, they were about 83% male. Whole-study findings and limits: In general, CD8+ T cells held more expanded clones than CD4+ did, on average. By week 6 at 0.1 to 3.0 mg/kg, blood CD4+ and CD8+ T cells had expanded clonally.

The CDR3 has 18 amino acids. The germline V gene encodes CDR1 SGDLS and CDR2 YYNGEE. J lost 2 bases, V lost 0 bases, and 9 bases had no gene match. Notes on this clone: Antigen unknown.

Clones were read by immunoSEQ multiplex PCR, and TCRdb kept only the in-frame ones, dropping some. The sample carries 46,000 or so clones, 77% recorded once. The sample was CD4+ or CD8+ T cells sorted from blood, taken in a trial of the OX40 agonist ivuxolimab. V is TRBV9 and J is TRBJ2-3, with 10 bases lining up with TRBD1. This clonotype was sampled from an adult with an advanced solid tumor such as melanoma, head and neck, liver or kidney cancer. CDR3 loop: CASSVDAGQGFSTDTQYF. CDR3 nucleotides: TGTGCCAGCAGCGTAGATGCGGGACAGGGGTTTTCCACAGATACGCAGTATTTT.